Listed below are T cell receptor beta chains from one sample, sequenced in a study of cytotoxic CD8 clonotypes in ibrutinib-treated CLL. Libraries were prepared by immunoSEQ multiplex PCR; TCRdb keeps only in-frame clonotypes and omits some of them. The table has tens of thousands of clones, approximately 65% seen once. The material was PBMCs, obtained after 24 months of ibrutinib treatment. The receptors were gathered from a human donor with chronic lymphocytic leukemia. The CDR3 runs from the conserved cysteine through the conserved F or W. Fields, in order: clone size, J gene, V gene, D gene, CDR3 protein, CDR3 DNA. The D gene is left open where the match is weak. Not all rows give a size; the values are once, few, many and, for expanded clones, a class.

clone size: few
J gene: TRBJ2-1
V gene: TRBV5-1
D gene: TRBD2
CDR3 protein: CASRGASGRAFEQFF
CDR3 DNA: TGCGCCAGCAGGGGGGCGAGCGGGAGGGCCTTTGAGCAGTTCTTC

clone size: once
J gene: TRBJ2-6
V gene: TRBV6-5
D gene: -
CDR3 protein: CASSYGALTGANVLTF
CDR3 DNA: TGTGCCAGCAGTTACGGGGCCCTAACTGGGGCCAACGTCCTGACTTTC

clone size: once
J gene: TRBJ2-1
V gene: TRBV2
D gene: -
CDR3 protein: CASRLTEGVQFF
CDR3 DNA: TGTGCCAGCAGACTGACAGAAGGTGTGCAGTTCTTC

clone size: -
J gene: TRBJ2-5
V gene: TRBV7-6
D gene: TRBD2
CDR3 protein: CASSLAVGKREGRETQYF
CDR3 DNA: TGTGCCAGCAGCTTAGCGGTGGGGAAGCGGGAGGGCCGGGAGACCCAGTACTTC

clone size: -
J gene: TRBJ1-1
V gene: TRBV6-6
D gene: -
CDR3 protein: CASRSGGGNTEAFF
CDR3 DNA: TGTGCCAGCAGGTCGGGTGGGGGGAACACTGAAGCTTTCTTT

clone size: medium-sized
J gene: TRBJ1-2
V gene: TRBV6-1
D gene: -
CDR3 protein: CASMAGVYGYTF
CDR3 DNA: TGTGCCAGCATGGCAGGGGTCTATGGCTACACCTTC

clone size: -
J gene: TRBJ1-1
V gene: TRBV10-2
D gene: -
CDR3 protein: CASSEFQSPGRGEAFF
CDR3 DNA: TGCGCCAGCAGTGAGTTCCAAAGTCCCGGGCGGGGTGAAGCTTTCTTT

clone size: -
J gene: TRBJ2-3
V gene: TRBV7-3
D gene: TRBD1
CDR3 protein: CASSKGTGPSDTQYF
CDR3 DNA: TGTGCCAGCAGTAAAGGGACAGGCCCTTCAGATACGCAGTATTTT

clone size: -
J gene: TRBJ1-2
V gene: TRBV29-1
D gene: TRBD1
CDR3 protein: CSVYPGQHYGYTF
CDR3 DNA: TGCAGCGTGTACCCGGGACAGCACTATGGCTACACCTTC

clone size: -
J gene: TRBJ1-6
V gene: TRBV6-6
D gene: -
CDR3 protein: CASSYSQGQHNSPLHF
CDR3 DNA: TGTGCCAGCAGTTACTCCCAGGGGCAACATAATTCACCCCTCCACTTT

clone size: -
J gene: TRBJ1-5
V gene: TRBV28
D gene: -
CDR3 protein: CATHRGIGQPQHF
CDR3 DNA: TGTGCCACCCACCGGGGGATCGGTCAGCCCCAGCATTTT

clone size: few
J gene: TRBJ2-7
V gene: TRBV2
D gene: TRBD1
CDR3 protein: CASSEGTGINEQYF
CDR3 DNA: TGTGCCAGCAGTGAGGGGACAGGGATCAACGAGCAGTACTTC

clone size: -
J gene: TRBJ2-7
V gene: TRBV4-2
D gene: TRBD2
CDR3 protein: CASSQGIIVASGSSYEQYF
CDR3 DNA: TGTGCCAGCAGCCAAGGAATTATTGTAGCTAGCGGGAGTTCATACGAGCAGTACTTC

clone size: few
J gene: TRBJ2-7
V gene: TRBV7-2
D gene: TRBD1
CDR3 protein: CASSPFHRGRVYEQYF
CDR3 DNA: TGTGCCAGCAGCCCGTTCCACAGGGGGCGCGTCTACGAGCAGTACTTC

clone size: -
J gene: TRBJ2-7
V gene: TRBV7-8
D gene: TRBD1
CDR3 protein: CASSLPGQGLSYEQYF
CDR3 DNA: TGTGCCAGCAGCTTACCGGGACAGGGTCTCTCCTACGAGCAGTACTTC

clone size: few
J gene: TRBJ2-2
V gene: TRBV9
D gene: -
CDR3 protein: CASSVRHLTGELFF
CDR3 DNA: TGTGCCAGCAGCGTGAGACACCTCACCGGGGAGCTGTTTTTT

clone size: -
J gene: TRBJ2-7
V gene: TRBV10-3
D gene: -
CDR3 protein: CAISDDYEQYF
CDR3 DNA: TGTGCCATCAGTGACGACTACGAGCAGTACTTC

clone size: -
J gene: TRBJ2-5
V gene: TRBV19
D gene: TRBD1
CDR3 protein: CASSIGQGIETQYF
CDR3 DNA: TGTGCCAGTAGTATAGGACAGGGGATAGAGACCCAGTACTTC

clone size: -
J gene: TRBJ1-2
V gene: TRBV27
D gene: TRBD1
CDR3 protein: CASSPDRENYGYTF
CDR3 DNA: TGTGCCAGCAGTCCGGACAGGGAAAACTATGGCTACACCTTC

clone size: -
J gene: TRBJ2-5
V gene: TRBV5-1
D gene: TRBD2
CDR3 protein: CASSLVGLLAGEEETQYF
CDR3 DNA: TGCGCCAGCAGCTTGGTGGGCCTACTAGCGGGAGAAGAAGAGACCCAGTACTTC

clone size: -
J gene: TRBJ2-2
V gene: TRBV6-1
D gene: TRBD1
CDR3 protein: CASSEDRSSGRLPGELFF
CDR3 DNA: TGTGCCAGCAGTGAGGACAGGTCCAGTGGTAGACTTCCCGGGGAGCTGTTTTTT

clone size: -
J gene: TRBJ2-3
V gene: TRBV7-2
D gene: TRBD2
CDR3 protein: CASRQAGGTDTQYF
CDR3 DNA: TGTGCCAGCAGACAAGCGGGGGGCACGGATACGCAGTATTTT

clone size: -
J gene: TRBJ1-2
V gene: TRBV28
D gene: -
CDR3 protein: CASSLGTGPKGYTF
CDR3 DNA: TGTGCCAGCAGCTTGGGGACCGGGCCTAAGGGCTACACCTTC

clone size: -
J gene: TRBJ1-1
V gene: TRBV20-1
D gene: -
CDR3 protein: CSAPRGTEAFF
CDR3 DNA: TGCAGTGCGCCCAGAGGCACTGAAGCTTTCTTT

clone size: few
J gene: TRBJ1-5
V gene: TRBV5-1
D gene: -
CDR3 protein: CASSFGETSNQPQHF
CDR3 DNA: TGCGCCAGCAGCTTTGGGGAAACGAGCAATCAGCCCCAGCATTTT

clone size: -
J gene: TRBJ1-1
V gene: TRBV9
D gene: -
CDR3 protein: CASNREGTEAFF
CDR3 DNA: TGTGCCAGCAATAGGGAGGGCACTGAAGCTTTCTTT

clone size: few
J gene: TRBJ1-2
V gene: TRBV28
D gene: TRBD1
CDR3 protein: CASSSGGTNYGYTF
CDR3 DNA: TGTGCCAGCAGCTCAGGGGGCACTAACTATGGCTACACCTTC

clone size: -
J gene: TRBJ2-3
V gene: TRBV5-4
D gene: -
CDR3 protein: CASSLGLITDTQYF
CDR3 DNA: TGTGCCAGCAGCTTAGGGCTTATCACAGATACGCAGTATTTT

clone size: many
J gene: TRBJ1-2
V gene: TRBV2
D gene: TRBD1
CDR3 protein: CAIGTAYGYTF
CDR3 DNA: TGTGCCATCGGGACAGCATATGGCTACACCTTC

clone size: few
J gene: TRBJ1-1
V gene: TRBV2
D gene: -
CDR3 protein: CASSGGGGWVNAFF
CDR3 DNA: TGTGCCAGCAGTGGAGGTGGAGGCTGGGTTAATGCTTTCTTT

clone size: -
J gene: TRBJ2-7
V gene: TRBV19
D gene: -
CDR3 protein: CASSGGYEQYF
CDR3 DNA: TGTGCCAGTAGCGGAGGCTACGAGCAGTACTTC

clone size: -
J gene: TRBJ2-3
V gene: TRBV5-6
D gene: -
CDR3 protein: CASSGGNLYTDTQYF
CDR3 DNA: TGTGCCAGCAGCGGGGGTAACTTATACACAGATACGCAGTATTTT

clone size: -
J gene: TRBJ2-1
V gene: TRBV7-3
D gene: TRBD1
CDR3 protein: CASSSPAGQGAVGEQFF
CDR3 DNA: TGTGCCAGCAGCTCCCCGGCGGGACAGGGGGCGGTCGGTGAGCAGTTCTTC

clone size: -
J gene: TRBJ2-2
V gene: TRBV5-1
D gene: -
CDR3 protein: CASSLLAGELFF
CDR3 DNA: TGCGCCAGCAGCTTATTAGCCGGGGAGCTGTTTTTT

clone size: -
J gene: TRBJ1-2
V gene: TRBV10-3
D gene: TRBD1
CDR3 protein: CATGTAYGYTF
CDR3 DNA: TGTGCCACTGGGACAGCCTATGGCTACACCTTC

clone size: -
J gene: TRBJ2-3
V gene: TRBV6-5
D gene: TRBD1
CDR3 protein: CASTGGYSTDTQYF
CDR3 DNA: TGTGCCAGCACAGGGGGATACAGCACAGATACGCAGTATTTT

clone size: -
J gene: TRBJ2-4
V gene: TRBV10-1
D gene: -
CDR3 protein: CASSESAGLTAKNIQYF
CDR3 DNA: TGCGCCAGCAGTGAGTCGGCGGGATTGACGGCCAAAAACATTCAGTACTTC

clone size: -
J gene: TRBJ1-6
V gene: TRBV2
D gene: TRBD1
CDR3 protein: CASSIGQGSNSPLHF
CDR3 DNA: TGTGCCAGCAGCATAGGACAGGGGTCCAATTCACCCCTCCACTTT

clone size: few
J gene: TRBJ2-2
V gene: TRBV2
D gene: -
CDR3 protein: CATVGGNTGELFF
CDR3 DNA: TGTGCCACCGTCGGTGGCAACACCGGGGAGCTGTTTTTT

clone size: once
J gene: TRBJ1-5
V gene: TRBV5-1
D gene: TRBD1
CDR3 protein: CASSLDGRGPPQHF
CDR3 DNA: TGCGCCAGCAGCTTGGACGGCAGGGGGCCGCCCCAGCATTTT

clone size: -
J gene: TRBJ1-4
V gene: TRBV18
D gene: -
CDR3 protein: CASSPNGATNEKLFF
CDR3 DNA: TGTGCCAGCTCACCCAACGGTGCAACTAATGAAAAACTGTTTTTT

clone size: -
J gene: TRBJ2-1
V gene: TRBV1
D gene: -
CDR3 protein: CTSSQDGTSGGPYNEQFF
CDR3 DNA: TGCACCAGCAGCCAAGATGGGACTAGCGGGGGGCCCTACAATGAGCAGTTCTTC

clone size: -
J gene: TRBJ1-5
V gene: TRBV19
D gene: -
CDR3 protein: CASRSVGSARPQHF
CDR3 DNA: TGTGCCAGTAGATCGGTCGGATCAGCTAGGCCCCAGCATTTT

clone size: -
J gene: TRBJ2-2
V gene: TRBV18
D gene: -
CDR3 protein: CASSPRGHPGELFF
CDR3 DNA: TGTGCCAGCTCACCCCGGGGTCACCCTGGGGAGCTGTTTTTT

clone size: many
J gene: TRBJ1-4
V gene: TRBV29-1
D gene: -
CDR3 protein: CSGLFDEKLFF
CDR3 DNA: TGCAGCGGTCTCTTTGATGAAAAACTGTTTTTT

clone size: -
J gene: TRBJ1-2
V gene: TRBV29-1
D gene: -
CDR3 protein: CSVSGGAYGYTF
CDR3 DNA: TGCAGTGTTTCGGGGGGCGCCTATGGCTACACCTTC

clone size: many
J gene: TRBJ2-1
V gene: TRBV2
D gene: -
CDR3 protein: CASSVDSYNEQFF
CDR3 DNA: TGTGCCAGCAGTGTGGACTCGTACAATGAGCAGTTCTTC

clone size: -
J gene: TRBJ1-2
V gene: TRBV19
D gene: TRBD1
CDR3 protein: CASNRDRNYGYTF
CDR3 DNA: TGTGCCAGTAATAGGGACAGGAACTATGGCTACACCTTC

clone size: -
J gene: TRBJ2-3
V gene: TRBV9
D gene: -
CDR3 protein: CASSPGGAPDTQYF
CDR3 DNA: TGTGCCAGCAGCCCAGGTGGAGCTCCAGATACGCAGTATTTT

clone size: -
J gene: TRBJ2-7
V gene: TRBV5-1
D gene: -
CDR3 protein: CASSLTGTEQYF
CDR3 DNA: TGCGCCAGCAGCTTGACAGGTACCGAGCAGTACTTC

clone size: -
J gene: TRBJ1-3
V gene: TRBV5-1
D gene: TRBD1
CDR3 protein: CASSSGTGTGNTIYF
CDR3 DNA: TGCGCCAGCAGCTCGGGGACAGGGACTGGAAACACCATATATTTT

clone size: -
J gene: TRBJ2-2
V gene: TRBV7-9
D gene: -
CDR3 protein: CASRPSSGELFF
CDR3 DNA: TGTGCCAGCAGACCCTCCTCCGGGGAGCTGTTTTTT

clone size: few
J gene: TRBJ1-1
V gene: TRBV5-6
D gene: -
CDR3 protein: CASSLQGRTEAFF
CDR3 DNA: TGTGCCAGCAGCTTACAGGGACGGACTGAAGCTTTCTTT

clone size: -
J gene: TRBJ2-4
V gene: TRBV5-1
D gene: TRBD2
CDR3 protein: CASSLGRGLGDIQYF
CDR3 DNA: TGCGCCAGCAGCTTGGGGCGGGGGTTGGGAGACATTCAGTACTTC